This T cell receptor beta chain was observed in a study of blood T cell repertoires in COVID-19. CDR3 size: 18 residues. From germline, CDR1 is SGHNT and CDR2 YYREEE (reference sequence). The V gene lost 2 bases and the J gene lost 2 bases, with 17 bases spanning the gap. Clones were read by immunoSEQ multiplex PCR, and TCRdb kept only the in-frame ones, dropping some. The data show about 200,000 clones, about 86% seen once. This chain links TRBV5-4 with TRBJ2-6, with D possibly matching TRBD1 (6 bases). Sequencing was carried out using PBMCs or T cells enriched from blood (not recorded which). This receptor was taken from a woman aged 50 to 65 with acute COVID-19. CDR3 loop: CASSFRTAPLPGANVLTF. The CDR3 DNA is TGTGCCAGCAGCTTTCGGACAGCCCCCCTCCCTGGGGCCAACGTCCTGACTTTC.